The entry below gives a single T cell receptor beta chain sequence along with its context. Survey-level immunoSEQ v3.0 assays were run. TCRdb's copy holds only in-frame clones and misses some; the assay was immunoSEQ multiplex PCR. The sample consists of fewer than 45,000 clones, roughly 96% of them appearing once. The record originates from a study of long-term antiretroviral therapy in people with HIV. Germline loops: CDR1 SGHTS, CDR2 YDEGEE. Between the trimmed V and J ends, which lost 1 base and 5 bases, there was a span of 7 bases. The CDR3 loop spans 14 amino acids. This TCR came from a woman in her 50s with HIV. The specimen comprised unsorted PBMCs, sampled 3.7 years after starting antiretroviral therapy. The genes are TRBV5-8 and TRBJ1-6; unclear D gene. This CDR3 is CASSLQRDNSPLHF. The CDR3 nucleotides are TGTGCCAGCAGCTTGCAGAGAGATAATTCACCCCTCCACTTT.